This TCR beta chain was documented in a study of naive and memory T cell subsets. General observations from the study: Over 90% of naive TCR sequences appeared only once, unlike memory subsets.

A word on this clonotype: The antigen is not known.

An equimolar mix of two oligonucleotides served as the beta constant-region primer for TRBC1 and TRBC2. TCRdb ran MiXCR on the UMI-ligation and nested PCR reads and lists one entry per CDR3 protein. This table has 70,000 to 95,000 distinct CDR3 sequences, roughly 7% appearing once. CD4 T cells were positively selected, then CD8 T cells from the CD4-negative fraction. Four subsets defined by CD45RA and CD27 were sorted after CD3, CD4, CD8 and live/dead staining. The CDR3 is 15 residues long. Germline V CDR1 and CDR2: SGHTA, FQGTGA. Trimming removed 0 bases from V and 0 bases from J, with 6 bases in between.

The sequence came from a human donor in good health. J is TRBJ2-1 and V is TRBV7-3, with D unresolved. The sample consisted of central memory CD4+ T cells from blood. CDR3 in amino acids: CASSLTRTSYNEQFF. The DNA of the CDR3 is TGTGCCAGCAGCTTAACGCGGACCTCCTACAATGAGCAGTTCTTC.